What follows are 25 T cell receptor beta chains derived from one specimen sequenced in a study of T cells in Graves' hyperthyroidism and ophthalmopathy. From RNA transcripts, TCR beta CDR3 regions were amplified. The TCR CDR3 was amplified in a first-round RT-PCR using the HTBI primer set. TCRdb recomputed calls from the multiplex PCR reads with MiXCR, one row per CDR3 protein. The sample yields roughly 710,000 distinct CDR3 sequences, approximately 40% seen once. Sequencing was done on a sample of blood. The receptor set was obtained from a woman aged 40 to 49 with Graves' hyperthyroidism.

This clonotype was seen a handful of times. This chain links TRBV11-2 with TRBJ2-7, with 10 bases that match TRBD1. CDR1 is SGHAT and CDR2 is FQNNGV in the germline V gene. Trimming at V came to 8 bases and at J to 7 bases, leaving 26 bases not matched to a gene. The CDR3 has 19 amino acids. Here the CDR3 DNA reads TGTGCCAGCGGCACCGGGACAGGGGATTTTGTGCAGAGTTTCTATGAGCAGTACTTC. Its protein is CASGTGTGDFVQSFYEQYF. Using reference TRBV11-2 and TRBJ2-7 for the parts outside the CDR3, the full variable domain is EAGVAQSPRYKIIEKRQSVAFWCNPISGHATLYWYQQILGQGPKLLIQFQNNGVVDDSQLPKDRFSAERLKGVDSTLKIQPAKLEDSAVYLCASGTGTGDFVQSFYEQYFGPGTRLTVT.

The CDR3 spells CASSDPRGDYGYTF. CDR3 nucleotides: TGTGCCAGCAGTGATCCCAGGGGGGACTATGGCTACACCTTC. V and J are TRBV2 and TRBJ1-2; 7 bases are shared with TRBD1. The CDR3 is made up of 14 amino acids. With 3 bases clipped from V and 3 bases from J, the junction kept 4 bases outside the gene matches. The germline gives CDR1 SNHLY, CDR2 FYNNEI.

The chain couples TRBV29-1 to TRBJ1-3; no definite D call. The CDR3 is 13 residues long. Looked up from germline, CDR1 is SQVTM and CDR2 is ANQGSEA. The V end lost 8 bases, the J end lost 2 bases, and 13 bases lay between the germline ends. CDR3: CSLELRPGNTIYF. CDR3 DNA: TGCAGCTTGGAACTAAGACCTGGAAACACCATATATTTT.

The chain is built from TRBV20-1 and TRBJ1-3; D is perhaps TRBD1 (5 bases). CDR1 is DFQATT, CDR2 SNEGSKA, per germline (reference sequence). This CDR3 is built from 13 residues. Trimming pared 0 bases from V and 7 bases from J, leaving 10 bases between. The CDR3 region is CSAREQDTNTIYF. In DNA form, the CDR3 reads TGCAGTGCTAGAGAACAGGATACGAACACCATATATTTT.

Regarding this clonotype: This may be a read error, as it is one base from a much larger clone. The V gene is TRBV7-2, the J gene TRBJ1-6; D perhaps matches TRBD1 (5 bases). Trimming left V 5 bases short and J 11 bases short, with 19 bases between. The length of the CDR3 is 15 residues. Germline V lookup: CDR1 SGHTA, CDR2 FQGNSA. CDR3 DNA sequence: TGTGCCAGCAGCCACCCAGGGCAGGGAAGTCCACCCCTCCACTTT. Residues: CASSHPGQGSPPLHF. Based on the CDR3 plus reference TRBV7-2 and TRBJ1-6, the full variable domain is GAGVSQSPSNKVTEKGKDVELRCDPISGHTALYWYRQSLGQGLEFLIYFQGNSAPDKSGLPSDRFSAERTGGSVSTLTIQRTQQEDSAVYLCASSHPGQGSPPLHFGNGTRLTVT.

In its sample, this clonotype was seen a few times. The J gene is TRBJ1-1, the V gene TRBV19; 8 bases are a match to TRBD1. The trim removed 5 bases at V and 4 bases at J, leaving 15 bases unmatched. Germline V gene data show CDR1 as LNHDA and CDR2 as SQIVND (reference sequence). The length of the CDR3 is 17 residues. CDR3 nucleotide sequence: TGTGCCAGTAGTCGTATCAGGGGGCGGAATTTGGGCACTGAAGCTTTCTTT. Protein sequence: CASSRIRGRNLGTEAFF.

This CDR3 is CASSSTVILDGGYTF. The CDR3 DNA sequence: TGTGCCAGCAGCTCGACAGTCATACTCGATGGAGGCTACACCTTC. The chain uses TRBV5-4 and TRBJ1-2, with TRBD1 as a possible D gene (5 bases). The CDR3 is 15 residues long. The ends were cut back, 3 bases at V and 8 bases at J, with 20 bases in the middle. Germline assignment: CDR1 SGHNT and CDR2 YYREEE (reference sequence).

This clonotype showed up just a few times. One end of the junction fails to match germline, which may point to a read error. The rearrangement links TRBV4-3 to TRBJ1-1; D uncertain. This CDR3 is built from 16 residues. Germline V CDR1 and CDR2: LGHNA, YSLEER. DNA for the CDR3: TGCGCCAGCACCCAAAACTTTTACTCAGAGGGCACTGAAGCTTTCTTT. The encoded protein is CASTQNFYSEGTEAFF.

V gene TRBV20-1 combines with J gene TRBJ2-1; D is unclear. Per the germline V gene, CDR1 is DFQATT and CDR2 is SNEGSKA (reference sequence). CDR3 size: 12 residues. V was cut by 3 bases and J by 3 bases, with 6 bases left in between. CDR3 DNA: TGCAGTGCTAGGCAGGACTACAATGAGCAGTTCTTC. This codes for CSARQDYNEQFF.

The V call is TRBV29-1, the J call TRBJ1-2; D unresolved. V shed 8 bases and J shed 0 bases, with 16 bases lying between them. This CDR3 is 14 amino acids long. In germline, CDR1 is SQVTM, CDR2 ANQGSEA. The CDR3 here is CSLVVYSSNYGYTF. CDR3 sequence (DNA): TGCAGCTTGGTAGTGTACAGCTCTAACTATGGCTACACCTTC.

Many counts were recorded for this clonotype. The J gene is TRBJ1-3, the V gene TRBV7-9; D is uncertain. V dropped 8 bases and J dropped 2 bases, with 13 bases sitting between them. The germline CDR1 and CDR2 sequences are SEHNR and FQNEAQ (reference sequence). CDR3 size: 14 residues. Written as DNA, the CDR3 is TGTGCCAGCGTCACCGATCGGGCTGGAAACACCATATATTTT. Amino acids: CASVTDRAGNTIYF.

This clonotype came up a few times. This chain joins TRBV25-1 and TRBJ2-7; perhaps TRBD2 as D (6 bases). V lost 4 bases, J lost 2 bases, and 15 bases lay in between. This CDR3 is built from 15 residues. Germline loops: CDR1 MGHDK, CDR2 SYGVNS. The CDR3 DNA follows: TGTGCCAGCAGTGCTCCTGGGACTCAAGCCTACGAGCAGTACTTC. Translated: CASSAPGTQAYEQYF.

The genes are TRBV3-1 and TRBJ1-1; weak D call: TRBD1 (5 bases). V shed 1 base and J shed 6 bases, with 12 bases lying between them. This CDR3 contains 14 residues. Germline lookup yields CDR1 LGHDT and CDR2 YNNKEL (reference sequence). The CDR3 DNA reads TGTGCCAGCAGCCAAGCTCGCCAGGGCGCTGAAGCTTTCTTT. Encoded protein: CASSQARQGAEAFF.

This clonotype was seen only a few times. V usage is TRBV12-3 or TRBV12-4 and J usage is TRBJ2-7, with TRBD2 identical over 9 bases. The CDR3 runs to 13 residues. Trimming cost V 5 bases and J 7 bases; bases outside gene matches: 6. CDR3 region: CASSRTSVVEQYF. CDR3 nucleotides: TGTGCCAGCAGTAGGACTAGCGTGGTGGAGCAGTACTTC.

This clonotype was recorded many times. The chain has TRBV7-9 and TRBJ2-5; 11 nucleotides agree with TRBD1. CDR3 length equals 16 residues. Germline V lookup: CDR1 SEHNR, CDR2 FQNEAQ (reference sequence). Losses at the gene ends were 4 bases for V and 1 base for J; bases not matched to a gene: 5. CDR3 sequence: CASSYGGTGGQETQYF. The CDR3 DNA follows: TGTGCCAGCAGCTATGGAGGGACAGGGGGCCAAGAGACCCAGTACTTC. The whole variable domain, filled in from reference TRBV7-9 and TRBJ2-5, reads DTGVSQNPRHKITKRGQNVTFRCDPISEHNRLYWYRQTLGQGPEFLTYFQNEAQLEKSRLLSDRFSAERPKGSFSTLEIQRTEQGDSAMYLCASSYGGTGGQETQYFGPGTRLLVL.

The chain couples TRBV20-1 to TRBJ2-2, with D tentatively TRBD1 or TRBD2 (6 bases each). The CDR3 length is 15 residues. Trimming removed 3 bases at V and 0 bases at J, with 11 bases between. The germline CDR1 and CDR2 sequences are DFQATT and SNEGSKA (reference sequence). The CDR3 loop reads CSARGGQSNTGELFF. The CDR3 region has the DNA TGCAGTGCTAGGGGAGGACAGTCGAACACCGGGGAGCTGTTTTTT.

This clonotype was found once. This chain links TRBV19 with TRBJ1-5, with D perhaps matching TRBD1 (5 bases). The germline CDR1 and CDR2 sequences are LNHDA and SQIVND (reference sequence). The CDR3 length is 13 residues. The V and J ends lost 6 bases and 5 bases respectively, with 11 bases between them. CDR3 protein: CASRPGLHQPQHF. The CDR3 region has the DNA TGTGCCAGTAGGCCAGGGCTACATCAGCCCCAGCATTTT. The whole variable domain, filled in from reference TRBV19 and TRBJ1-5, reads DGGITQSPKYLFRKEGQNVTLSCEQNLNHDAMYWYRQDPGQGLRLIYYSQIVNDFQKGDIAEGYSVSREKKESFPLTVTSAQKNPTAFYLCASRPGLHQPQHFGDGTRLSIL.

This clonotype was seen many times. The chain carries TRBV20-1 and TRBJ1-5; tentatively, D is TRBD1 (5 bases). The V end was cut by 6 bases, the J end by 6 bases, with 15 bases between. Germline V lookup: CDR1 DFQATT, CDR2 SNEGSKA (reference sequence). There are 13 residues in the CDR3. Written as DNA, the CDR3 is TGCAGTGCCTCTCCAGGGTATCGTCAGCCCCAGCATTTT. As protein: CSASPGYRQPQHF.

This clonotype was seen a few times. One end of the junction varies from germline; a read error may be responsible. J is TRBJ1-5 and V is TRBV11-2; no definite D call. Germline assignment: CDR1 SGHAT and CDR2 FQNNGV. CDR3 length: 13 residues. CDR3: CANSVARWGPQHF. The CDR3 DNA sequence: TGTGCCAACAGCGTAGCTAGGTGGGGGCCCCAGCATTTT.

This clonotype was found many times. The gene calls are TRBV2 and TRBJ1-6; possibly TRBD1 for D (5 bases). The CDR3 extends over 14 amino acids. V gave up 8 bases and J gave up 10 bases, with 18 bases separating them. Germline V lookup: CDR1 SNHLY, CDR2 FYNNEI. CDR3 sequence: CASAKGNLRSPLHF. The DNA for the CDR3 is TGTGCCAGCGCCAAGGGGAATCTGAGGTCACCCCTCCACTTT.

Regarding this clonotype: The junction departs from the called germline gene at one end, perhaps through a read error. This chain uses TRBV12-5 with TRBJ1-3, with D unresolved. This CDR3 has 15 residues. CDR1 is LGHNT and CDR2 is FRNRAP in the germline V gene. The CDR3: CASGLARIYGDTIYF. CDR3 coding DNA: TGTGCTAGTGGTTTAGCCAGGATTTATGGAGACACCATATATTTT.

This clonotype was seen many times. This CDR3 reads CATSRTVNTEAFF. CDR3 nucleotides: TGTGCCACCAGCAGAACCGTGAACACTGAAGCTTTCTTT. The V and J genes are TRBV15 and TRBJ1-1; D gene uncertain. V lost 2 bases and J lost 0, with 4 bases in between. Germline CDR1 reads LNHNV; CDR2 reads YYDKDF (reference sequence). The CDR3 sequence is 13 residues long.

This clonotype was recorded a few times. The chain joins TRBV3-1 to TRBJ1-2, with D possibly being TRBD1 (6 bases). Trimming left V 3 bases short and J 8 bases short, with 19 bases between. Germline CDR1 LGHDT, CDR2 YNNKEL (reference sequence). The CDR3 extends over 15 amino acids. CDR3 sequence (DNA): TGTGCCAGCAGCCATCTGGCGGGGGCTAACGGAGGCTACACCTTC. Protein: CASSHLAGANGGYTF.

This chain joins TRBV25-1 and TRBJ2-2; D remains ambiguous. The V gene's germline CDR1 is MGHDK and CDR2 SYGVNS. This CDR3 comprises 14 residues. Trimming cost V 11 bases and J 5 bases, with 18 bases left between them. The chain's CDR3 is CAWSVPGLTGELFF. The DNA for the CDR3 is TGTGCCTGGAGTGTGCCCGGCTTGACCGGGGAGCTGTTTTTT.

This clonotype appeared once. The genes are TRBV7-9 and TRBJ1-1, with TRBD1 matching 10 bases. The CDR3 is 16 amino acids. Germline-derived CDR1 and CDR2 are SEHNR and FQNEAQ (reference sequence). V trimming: 3 bases; J trimming: 0 bases; junction bases outside the gene matches: 4. The CDR3 bases are TGTGCCAGCAGCTTCAAGACAGGGGGCGTGAACACTGAAGCTTTCTTT. Translated: CASSFKTGGVNTEAFF. Supplemented by reference TRBV7-9 and TRBJ1-1, the full variable domain reads DTGVSQNPRHKITKRGQNVTFRCDPISEHNRLYWYRQTLGQGPEFLTYFQNEAQLEKSRLLSDRFSAERPKGSFSTLEIQRTEQGDSAMYLCASSFKTGGVNTEAFFGQGTRLTVV.